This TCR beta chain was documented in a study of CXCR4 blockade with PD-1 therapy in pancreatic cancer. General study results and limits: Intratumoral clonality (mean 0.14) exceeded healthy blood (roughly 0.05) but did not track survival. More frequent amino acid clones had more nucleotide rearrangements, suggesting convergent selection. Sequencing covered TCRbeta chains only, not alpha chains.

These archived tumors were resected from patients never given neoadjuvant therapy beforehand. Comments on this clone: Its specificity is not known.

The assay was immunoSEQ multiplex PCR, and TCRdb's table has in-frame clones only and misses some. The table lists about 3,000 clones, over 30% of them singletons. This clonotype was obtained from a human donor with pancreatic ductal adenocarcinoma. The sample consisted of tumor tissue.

The CDR3 DNA is TGCGCCAGCAGCCATCCGGGGGTAGCCAAAAACATTCAGTACTTC. Protein: CASSHPGVAKNIQYF. The V gene is TRBV4-1, the J gene TRBJ2-4, with D perhaps matching TRBD2 (6 bases). The CDR3 is 15 amino acids. Germline CDR1 is MGHRA and CDR2 is YSYEKL. Trimming took 3 bases from V and 0 from J, leaving 9 bases between them.